Sequencing of this T cell receptor beta chain was carried out in a study of cytomegalovirus exposure and HLA in healthy donors. General study results and limits: A later analysis linked a missense variant in DCLRE1C to the trimming of TCR beta V and J genes. Sequencing likely produced, as an artifact, a cluster of highly shared sequence variants.

PCR amplification relied on 60 Vbeta primers (plus 13 Jbeta primers). Method: immunoSEQ multiplex PCR; TCRdb's copy keeps in-frame clones and lacks some. The profile shows around 150,000 clones, around 59% of them singletons. This clone was seen just once. Its specificity is not known. The germline gene is not matched at one end of the junction; a read error may be the cause. Sampled while nominally healthy, donors likely had unrecorded immune exposures. CDR1 and CDR2 (germline): SGHTA, FQGNSA. The CDR3 is 12 amino acids. Sequencing input: PBMCs. The sequence came from a male donor in good health and CMV-seronegative. This chain joins TRBV7-2 and TRBJ2-7; possible D gene TRBD1, 5 bases. The CDR3 sequence is CASSGDSYGQYF. CDR3 sequence (DNA): TGTGCCAGCAGCGGCGACAGTTACGGGCAGTACTTC.